The present TCR beta chain was sequenced within a study of shared clonotypes between healthy human individuals. Trimming cost V 11 bases and J 8 bases; bases outside gene matches: 15. Per germline, CDR1 MNHEY and CDR2 SMNVEV (reference sequence). The CDR3 extends over 14 amino acids. Produced via immunoSEQ multiplex PCR; TCRdb's table is partial and in-frame only. Among 2 million to 2.5 million clones, approximately 94% were seen once, and the ten largest hold 0.35% to 0.45%. The chain links TRBV27 to TRBJ2-1; 7 bases map to TRBD2. The source of this sequence is a man between 18 and 35 years old in good health. Some clones in this sample may be carry-over from other donors' samples. The source material was naive CD4+ T cells from PBMCs. The subset: CD45RA+ positively selected. CDR3 in DNA: TGTGCCCACGGGGAGGAAGCGGGAAGTGATGAGCAGTTCTTC. This encodes CAHGEEAGSDEQFF.